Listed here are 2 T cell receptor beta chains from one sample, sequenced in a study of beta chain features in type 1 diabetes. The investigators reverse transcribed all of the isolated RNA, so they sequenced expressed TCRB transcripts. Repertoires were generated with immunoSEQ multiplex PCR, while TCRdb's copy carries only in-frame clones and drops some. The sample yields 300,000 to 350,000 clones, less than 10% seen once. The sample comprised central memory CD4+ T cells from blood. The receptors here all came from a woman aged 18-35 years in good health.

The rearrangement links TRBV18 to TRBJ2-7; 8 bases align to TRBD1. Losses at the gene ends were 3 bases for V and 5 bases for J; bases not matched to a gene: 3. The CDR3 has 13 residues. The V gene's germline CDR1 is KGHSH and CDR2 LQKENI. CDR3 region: CASSPNRGDEQYF. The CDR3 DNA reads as TGTGCCAGCTCACCCAACAGGGGGGACGAGCAGTACTTC. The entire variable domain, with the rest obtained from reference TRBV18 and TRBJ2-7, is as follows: NAGVMQNPRHLVRRRGQEARLRCSPMKGHSHVYWYRQLPEEGLKFMVYLQKENIIDESGMPKERFSAEFPKEGPSILRIQQVVRGDSAAYFCASSPNRGDEQYFGPGTRLTVT.

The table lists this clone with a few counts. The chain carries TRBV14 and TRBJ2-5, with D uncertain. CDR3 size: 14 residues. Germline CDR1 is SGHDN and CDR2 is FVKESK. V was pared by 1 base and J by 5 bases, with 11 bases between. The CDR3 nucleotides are TGTGCCAGCAGCCAAGGGGCCGGAACGGAGACCCAGTACTTC. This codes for CASSQGAGTETQYF.